This section outlines one T cell receptor (beta chain) sequence together with its context. The antigen is unknown. The data were obtained in a study of OX40 agonist ivuxolimab in advanced cancers. Study at large: With a range of roughly 20 to 80, age averaged roughly 61 years, and around 83% were male. Earlier treatment with anti-PD-1, anti-PD-L1 or anti-CTLA-4 was permitted, and 35% to 40% had received some. Overall study results and limits: Researchers did not establish what antigens the expanded peripheral T cells target. Some patients who did not respond also had low normalized T-cell clonal expansion.

Sequencing was performed with immunoSEQ multiplex PCR; in TCRdb, only in-frame clones are kept and a portion is missing. Here the sample spans more than 70,000 clones, over 75% being singletons. The TCR was taken from an adult with an advanced solid tumor such as melanoma, head and neck, liver or kidney cancer. The sample was CD4+ or CD8+ T cells sorted from blood, taken in a trial of the OX40 agonist ivuxolimab.

This CDR3 reads CASSITVGLAGKSYF. The DNA for the CDR3 is TGTGCCAGCAGCATTACAGTAGGTCTAGCGGGGAAATCTTATTTT. The chain is built from TRBV7-8 and TRBJ2-3; 9 bases match TRBD2. CDR1 and CDR2 (germline): SGHVS, FQNEAQ. The CDR3 covers 15 residues. J gave up 15 bases and V 5 bases, and 18 bases lay outside the gene matches.